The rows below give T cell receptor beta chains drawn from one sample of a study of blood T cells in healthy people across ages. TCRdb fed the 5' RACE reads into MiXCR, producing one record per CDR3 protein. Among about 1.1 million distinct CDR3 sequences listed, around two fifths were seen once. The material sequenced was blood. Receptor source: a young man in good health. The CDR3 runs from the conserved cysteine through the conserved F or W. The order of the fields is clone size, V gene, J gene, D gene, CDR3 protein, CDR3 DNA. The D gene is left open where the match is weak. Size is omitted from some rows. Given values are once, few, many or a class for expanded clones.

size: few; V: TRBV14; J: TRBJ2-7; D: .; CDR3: CASSQGITNTRYESSYNEQYF; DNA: TGTGCCAGCAGCCAAGGAATAACAAACACAAGGTACGAGAGCTCCTACAATGAGCAGTACTTC
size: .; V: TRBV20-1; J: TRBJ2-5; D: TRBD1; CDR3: CSARLGGPETQYF; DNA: TGCAGTGCTAGGCTAGGGGGCCCAGAGACCCAGTACTTC
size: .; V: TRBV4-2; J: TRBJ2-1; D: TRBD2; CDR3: CASSRQRGYNEQFF; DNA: TGTGCCAGCAGCCGCCAGCGGGGGTACAATGAGCAGTTCTTC
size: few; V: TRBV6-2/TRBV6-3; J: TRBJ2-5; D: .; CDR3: CASTSPTEQETQYF; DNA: TGTGCCAGCACCAGCCCCACGGAACAAGAGACCCAGTACTTC
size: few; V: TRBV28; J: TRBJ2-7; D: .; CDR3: CASSLSLGGSYEQYF; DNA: TGTGCCAGCAGTTTAAGTCTAGGGGGCTCCTACGAGCAGTACTTC
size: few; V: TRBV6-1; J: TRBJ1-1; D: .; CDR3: CASSERVGGTEAFF; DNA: TGTGCCAGCAGTGAGCGCGTGGGAGGAACTGAAGCTTTCTTT
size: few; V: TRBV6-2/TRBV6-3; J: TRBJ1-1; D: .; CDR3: CASSYSDMNTEAFF; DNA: TGTGCCAGCAGTTACTCGGACATGAACACTGAAGCTTTCTTT
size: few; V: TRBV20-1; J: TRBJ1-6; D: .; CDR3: CSARSGTRASPLHF; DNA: TGCAGTGCTAGATCCGGGACAAGGGCCTCACCCCTCCACTTT
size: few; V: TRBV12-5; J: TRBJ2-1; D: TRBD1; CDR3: CASGLGTGFDNEQFF; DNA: TGTGCTAGTGGTTTGGGGACAGGGTTTGACAATGAGCAGTTCTTC
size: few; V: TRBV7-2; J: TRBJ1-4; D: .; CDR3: CASSLVPGHTNEKLFF; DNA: TGTGCCAGCAGCTTAGTACCGGGACACACTAATGAAAAACTGTTTTTT
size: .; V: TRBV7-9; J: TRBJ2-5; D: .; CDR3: CASSPQGITTQYF; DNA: TGTGCCAGCAGCCCGCAGGGAATAACGACCCAGTACTTC
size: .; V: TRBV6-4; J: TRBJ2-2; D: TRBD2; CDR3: CASSPGTRYTGELFF; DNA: TGTGCCAGCAGTCCCGGGACTAGATATACCGGGGAGCTGTTTTTT
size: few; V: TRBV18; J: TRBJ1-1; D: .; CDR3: CASTRQVNTEAFF; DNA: TGTGCCAGCACCAGACAGGTGAACACTGAAGCTTTCTTT
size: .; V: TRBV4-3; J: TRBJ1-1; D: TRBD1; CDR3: CASSQVPQGGLNTEAFF; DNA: TGCGCCAGCAGCCAAGTCCCACAGGGGGGATTAAACACTGAAGCTTTCTTT
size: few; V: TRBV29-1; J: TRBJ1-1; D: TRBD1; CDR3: CSVLQGSGTGVIGAFF; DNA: TGCAGCGTCCTCCAAGGGTCCGGGACAGGGGTCATAGGGGCTTTCTTT
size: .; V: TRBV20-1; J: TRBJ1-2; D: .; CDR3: CSAHYREANYGYTF; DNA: TGCAGTGCTCATTACAGGGAAGCTAACTATGGCTACACCTTC
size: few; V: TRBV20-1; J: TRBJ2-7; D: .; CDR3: CSAKGEIKYYEQYF; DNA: TGCAGTGCTAAAGGGGAGATCAAGTACTACGAGCAGTACTTC
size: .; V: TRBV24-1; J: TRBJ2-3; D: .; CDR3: CATSEGGADTQYF; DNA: TGTGCCACCAGTGAGGGTGGAGCAGATACGCAGTATTTT
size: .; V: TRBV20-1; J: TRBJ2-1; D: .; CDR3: CSASRDGVTNEQFF; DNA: TGCAGTGCTTCCCGGGACGGAGTTACCAATGAGCAGTTCTTC
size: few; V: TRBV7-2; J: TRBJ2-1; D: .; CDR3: CASSSKVDEQFF; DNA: TGTGCCAGCAGCTCGAAGGTGGATGAGCAGTTCTTC
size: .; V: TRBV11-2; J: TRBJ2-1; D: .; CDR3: CASSSESGDEQFF; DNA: TGTGCCAGCAGCTCCGAATCGGGGGATGAGCAGTTCTTC
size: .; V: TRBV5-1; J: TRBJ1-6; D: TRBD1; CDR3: CASSLSPGQNSPLHF; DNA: TGCGCCAGCAGCCTTTCTCCGGGACAGAATTCACCCCTCCACTTT
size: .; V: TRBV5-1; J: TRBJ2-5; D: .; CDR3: CASSPPGHSQETQYF; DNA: TGCGCCAGCAGCCCCCCGGGACATAGTCAAGAGACCCAGTACTTC
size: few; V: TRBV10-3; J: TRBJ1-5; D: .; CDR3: CAISEYGPYSNQPQHF; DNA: TGTGCCATCAGTGAGTATGGCCCATATAGCAATCAGCCCCAGCATTTT
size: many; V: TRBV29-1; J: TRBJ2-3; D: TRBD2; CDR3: CSATSDISDTQYF; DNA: TGCAGCGCGACTAGCGACATCTCCGATACGCAGTATTTT
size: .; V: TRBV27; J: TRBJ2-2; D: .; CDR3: CASSLPQVRGRTGELFF; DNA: TGTGCCAGCAGTTTACCCCAAGTCCGGGGAAGAACCGGGGAGCTGTTTTTT
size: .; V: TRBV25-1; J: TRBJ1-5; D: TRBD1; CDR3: CASSEGTVPQHF; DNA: TGTGCCAGCAGTGAAGGGACAGTCCCCCAGCATTTT
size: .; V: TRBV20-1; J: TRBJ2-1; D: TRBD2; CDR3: CSAPGGAGYNEQFF; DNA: TGCAGTGCTCCCGGGGGAGCGGGATACAATGAGCAGTTCTTC
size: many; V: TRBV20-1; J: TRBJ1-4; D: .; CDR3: CSAEAGEKLFF; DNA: TGCAGTGCTGAGGCTGGTGAAAAACTGTTTTTT
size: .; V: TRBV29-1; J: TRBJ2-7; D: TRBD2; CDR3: CSVEGLAEHNEQYF; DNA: TGCAGCGTTGAGGGACTAGCGGAACACAATGAGCAGTACTTC
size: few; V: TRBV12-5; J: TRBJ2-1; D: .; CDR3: CASGSSLDPSYNEQFF; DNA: TGTGCTAGTGGTTCCTCTCTCGACCCCTCCTACAATGAGCAGTTCTTC
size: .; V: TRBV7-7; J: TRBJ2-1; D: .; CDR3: CASSPNSGLSQTYNEQFF; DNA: TGTGCCAGCAGCCCCAACTCGGGTCTAAGTCAGACCTACAATGAGCAGTTCTTC
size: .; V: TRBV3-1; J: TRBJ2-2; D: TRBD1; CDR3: CATNKDRTLNTGELFF; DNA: TGTGCCACCAATAAGGACAGGACCTTGAACACCGGGGAGCTGTTTTTT
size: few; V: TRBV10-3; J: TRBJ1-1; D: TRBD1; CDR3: CASTGTENTEAFF; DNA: TGTGCCTCGACAGGGACGGAGAACACTGAAGCTTTCTTT
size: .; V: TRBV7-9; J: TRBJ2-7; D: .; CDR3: CASSLGKGPYEQYF; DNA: TGTGCCAGCAGCCTAGGGAAGGGTCCCTACGAGCAGTACTTC
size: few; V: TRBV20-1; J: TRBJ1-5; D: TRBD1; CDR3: CSAGTASNQPQHF; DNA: TGCAGTGCCGGGACAGCTAGCAATCAGCCCCAGCATTTT
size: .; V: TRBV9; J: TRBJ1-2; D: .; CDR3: CASSLDEVGYTF; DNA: TGTGCCAGCAGTTTAGATGAGGTCGGCTACACCTTC
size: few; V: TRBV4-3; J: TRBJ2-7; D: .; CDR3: CASSQVADGVYEQYF; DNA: TGCGCCAGCAGCCAAGTGGCCGACGGAGTCTACGAGCAGTACTTC
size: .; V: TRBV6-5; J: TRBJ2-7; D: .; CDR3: CTSSYIDPSYEQYF; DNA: TGTACCAGCAGTTACATTGACCCCTCCTACGAGCAGTACTTC
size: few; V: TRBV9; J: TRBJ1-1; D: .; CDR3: CASSVNRNTEAFF; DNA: TGTGCCAGCAGCGTAAACAGGAACACTGAAGCTTTCTTT
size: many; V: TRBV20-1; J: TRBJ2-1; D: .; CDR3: CSATQNNPYYNEQFF; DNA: TGCAGTGCTACCCAGAACAATCCTTATTACAATGAGCAGTTCTTC
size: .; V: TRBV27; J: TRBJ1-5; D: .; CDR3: CASKTGNQPQHF; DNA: TGTGCCAGCAAGACGGGCAATCAGCCCCAGCATTTT
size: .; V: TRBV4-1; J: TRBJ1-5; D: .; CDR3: CASSQSYISNQPQHF; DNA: TGCGCCAGCAGCCAAAGTTACATTTCCAATCAGCCCCAGCATTTT
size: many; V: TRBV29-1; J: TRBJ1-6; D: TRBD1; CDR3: CSVGAGGTNSPLHF; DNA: TGCAGCGTTGGGGCAGGGGGGACAAATTCACCCCTCCACTTT
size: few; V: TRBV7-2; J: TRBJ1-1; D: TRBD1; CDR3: CASSLRGQAEAFF; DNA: TGTGCCAGCAGCCTTAGAGGACAGGCTGAAGCTTTCTTT
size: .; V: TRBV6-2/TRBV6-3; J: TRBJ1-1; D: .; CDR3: CASSRAVEAFF; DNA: TGTGCCAGCAGCCGGGCAGTAGAAGCTTTCTTT
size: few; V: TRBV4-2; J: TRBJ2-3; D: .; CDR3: CASSQDLVGADTQYF; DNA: TGTGCCAGCAGCCAAGATCTCGTGGGGGCAGATACGCAGTATTTT
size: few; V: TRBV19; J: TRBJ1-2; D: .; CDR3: CASSIGYGFHYGYTF; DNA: TGTGCCAGTAGTATAGGGTACGGATTTCACTATGGCTACACCTTC
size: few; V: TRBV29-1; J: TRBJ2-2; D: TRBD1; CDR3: CSAGTGVTGELFF; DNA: TGCAGTGCTGGGACAGGGGTCACCGGGGAGCTGTTTTTT
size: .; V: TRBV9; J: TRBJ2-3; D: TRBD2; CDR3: CASSVGGLLTDTQYF; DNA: TGTGCCAGCAGCGTAGGGGGACTACTCACAGATACGCAGTATTTT
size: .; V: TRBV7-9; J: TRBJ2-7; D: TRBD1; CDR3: CASSLEWTGGLFYEQYF; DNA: TGTGCCAGCAGCTTAGAATGGACAGGGGGCTTATTCTACGAGCAGTACTTC
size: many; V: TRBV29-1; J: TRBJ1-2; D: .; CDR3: CSVEDYDYGYTF; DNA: TGCAGCGTTGAAGATTACGACTATGGCTACACCTTC
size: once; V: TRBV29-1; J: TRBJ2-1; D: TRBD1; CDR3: CSGGGQGNEQFF; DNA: TGCAGCGGTGGGGGACAGGGTAATGAGCAGTTCTTC
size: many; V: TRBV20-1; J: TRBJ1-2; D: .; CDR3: CSARDRTAESVLYGYTF; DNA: TGCAGTGCTAGAGATCGGACAGCAGAATCTGTCCTTTATGGCTACACCTTC
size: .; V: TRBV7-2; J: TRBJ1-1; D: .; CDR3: CASSLVGGAVMNTEAFF; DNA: TGTGCCAGCAGCTTAGTCGGTGGTGCGGTAATGAACACTGAAGCTTTCTTT
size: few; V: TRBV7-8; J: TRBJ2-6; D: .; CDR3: CASSFTRQSSGANVLTF; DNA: TGTGCCAGCAGCTTCACTAGACAGAGCTCTGGGGCCAACGTCCTGACTTTC
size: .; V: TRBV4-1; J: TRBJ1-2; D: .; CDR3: CASSQDNGQRRDGYTF; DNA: TGCGCCAGCAGCCAAGATAACGGACAGAGGAGGGATGGCTACACCTTC
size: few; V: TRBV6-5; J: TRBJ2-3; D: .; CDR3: CASSRGVGLDTQYF; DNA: TGTGCCAGCAGTAGGGGTGTAGGGTTAGATACGCAGTATTTT
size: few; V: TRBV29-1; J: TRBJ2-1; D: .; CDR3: CSVAATVGNEQFF; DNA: TGCAGCGTTGCAGCGACCGTAGGCAATGAGCAGTTCTTC